These T cell receptor beta chains were read from a single sample in a study of OX40 agonist ivuxolimab in advanced cancers. Some clones are missing from TCRdb's copy, which holds only in-frame ones; the method was immunoSEQ multiplex PCR. The sample holds some 60,000 clones, approximately 94% seen once. The specimen was CD4+ or CD8+ T cells sorted from blood, collected in a trial of the OX40 agonist ivuxolimab. The receptors originated from an adult with an advanced solid tumor such as melanoma, head and neck, liver or kidney cancer. Each CDR3 is given with its conserved first and last residue. Fields, in order: J gene, V gene, clone size, D gene, CDR3 length, CDR3 DNA, CDR3 protein. A D gene is named only where the DNA matches it firmly. The size field is filled for only some rows; it gives once, few, many or a size class.

J: TRBJ2-2; V: TRBV5-1; size: -; D: TRBD1; length: 19; DNA: TGCGCCAGCAGCTATAAACGTACAGGGGGTGAAGCGAACACCGGGGAGCTGTTTTTT; CDR3: CASSYKRTGGEANTGELFF
J: TRBJ2-1; V: TRBV2; size: -; D: TRBD2; length: 15; DNA: TGTGCCAGCAGCTCTAGCGGAGTATTCTACAATGAGCAGTTCTTC; CDR3: CASSSSGVFYNEQFF
J: TRBJ1-2; V: TRBV9; size: -; D: -; length: 13; DNA: TGTGCCAGCAGCCCGGGCATTAACTATGGCTACACCTTC; CDR3: CASSPGINYGYTF
J: TRBJ2-7; V: TRBV5-1; size: -; D: TRBD2; length: 15; DNA: TGCGCCAGCAGCTTGGCTGTTCGGGAGGGGGACGAGCAGTACTTC; CDR3: CASSLAVREGDEQYF
J: TRBJ1-2; V: TRBV5-1; size: -; D: -; length: 15; DNA: TGCGCCAGCAGCTGGAACCTGGTACGGGACTATGGCTACACCTTC; CDR3: CASSWNLVRDYGYTF
J: TRBJ1-1; V: TRBV9; size: -; D: TRBD1; length: 16; DNA: TGTGCCAGCAGCGTAGGAGGGAGGGGGCGAAACACTGAAGCTTTCTTT; CDR3: CASSVGGRGRNTEAFF
J: TRBJ2-2; V: TRBV18; size: -; D: TRBD2; length: 15; DNA: TGTGCCAGCTCACCGACTAGCGGGTCCACCGGGGAGCTGTTTTTT; CDR3: CASSPTSGSTGELFF
J: TRBJ2-3; V: TRBV7-8; size: -; D: -; length: 15; DNA: TGTGCCAGCAGCTTAACGGCAGGTTCCACAGATACGCAGTATTTT; CDR3: CASSLTAGSTDTQYF
J: TRBJ1-3; V: TRBV11-2; size: -; D: TRBD1; length: 15; DNA: TGTGCCAGCAGCTGGGGACAGGACTCTGGAAACACCATATATTTT; CDR3: CASSWGQDSGNTIYF
J: TRBJ2-1; V: TRBV7-9; size: -; D: TRBD2; length: 15; DNA: TGTGCCAGCAGCTTAGGTGGTAGCGGGAGCTATGAGCAGTTCTTC; CDR3: CASSLGGSGSYEQFF
J: TRBJ2-7; V: TRBV5-3; size: -; D: TRBD1; length: 21; DNA: TGTGCCAGAAGCCCTGGTGGGGACAGGGTCCCCCGTCAGCTACAGGGCTACGAGCAGTACTTC; CDR3: CARSPGGDRVPRQLQGYEQYF
J: TRBJ2-7; V: TRBV9; size: -; D: TRBD2; length: 14; DNA: TGTGCCAGCAGCGCGACTAGCGGGAGCCACGAGCAGTACTTC; CDR3: CASSATSGSHEQYF
J: TRBJ2-3; V: TRBV9; size: -; D: TRBD2; length: 16; DNA: TGTGCCAGCAGCGCCGGATTAGCGGGAGTGACAGATACGCAGTATTTT; CDR3: CASSAGLAGVTDTQYF
J: TRBJ2-1; V: TRBV9; size: -; D: -; length: 13; DNA: TGTGCCAGCAGCGTCCATTTGGGGGCTGAGCAGTTCTTC; CDR3: CASSVHLGAEQFF
J: TRBJ2-7; V: TRBV19; size: -; D: -; length: 14; DNA: TGTGCCAGTAGTATAGGGCAGGGAGTCTACGAGCAGTACTTC; CDR3: CASSIGQGVYEQYF
J: TRBJ2-7; V: TRBV11-2; size: few; D: -; length: 12; DNA: TGTGCCAGCAGCCAGGGAAGGTTGGAGCAGTACTTC; CDR3: CASSQGRLEQYF
J: TRBJ2-7; V: TRBV11-3; size: -; D: -; length: 13; DNA: TGTGCCAGCAGCTTAGGGGCGGGGTACGAGCAGTACTTC; CDR3: CASSLGAGYEQYF
J: TRBJ2-7; V: TRBV4-2; size: few; D: TRBD2; length: 15; DNA: TGTGCCAGCAGCCCTCTAGCGGGGCCGTCCTACGAGCAGTACTTC; CDR3: CASSPLAGPSYEQYF
J: TRBJ2-2; V: TRBV4-3; size: -; D: -; length: 17; DNA: TGCGCCAGCAGCCAAGGGTTAAGCGTCGCGAACACCGGGGAGCTGTTTTTT; CDR3: CASSQGLSVANTGELFF
J: TRBJ2-7; V: TRBV7-9; size: -; D: -; length: 16; DNA: TGTGCCAGCAGCTTAGCGGGAGGATCGGGGTCCTACGAGCAGTACTTC; CDR3: CASSLAGGSGSYEQYF
J: TRBJ1-1; V: TRBV7-8; size: -; D: -; length: 16; DNA: TGTGCCAGCAGCTTAGAGGACACACGCATGAACACTGAAGCTTTCTTT; CDR3: CASSLEDTRMNTEAFF
J: TRBJ2-1; V: TRBV5-1; size: -; D: TRBD2; length: 13; DNA: TGCGCCAGCATGCGGGAGCTTGGGAATGAGCAGTTCTTC; CDR3: CASMRELGNEQFF
J: TRBJ1-5; V: TRBV7-6; size: few; D: -; length: 14; DNA: TGTGCCAGCAGCTTAGGCAGGGGCGGCCAGCCCCAGCATTTT; CDR3: CASSLGRGGQPQHF
J: TRBJ2-7; V: TRBV7-2; size: -; D: -; length: 16; DNA: TGTGCCAGCAGCTGGGGTCCAGGGGCCGTAGCCTACGAGCAGTACTTC; CDR3: CASSWGPGAVAYEQYF
J: TRBJ2-7; V: TRBV11-2; size: -; D: TRBD2; length: 15; DNA: TGTGCCAGCAGCTTAATCGCGGGAGTGGAGTACGAGCAGTACTTC; CDR3: CASSLIAGVEYEQYF
J: TRBJ2-7; V: TRBV10-3; size: -; D: -; length: 16; DNA: TGTGCCATCAGTGAGTCCGGGACTCCCCACTCCTACGAGCAGTACTTC; CDR3: CAISESGTPHSYEQYF
J: TRBJ2-5; V: TRBV19; size: -; D: TRBD1; length: 14; DNA: TGTGCCAGTAGTATGGGACAGGGTTTGGGGACCCAGTACTTC; CDR3: CASSMGQGLGTQYF
J: TRBJ2-7; V: TRBV19; size: -; D: TRBD2; length: 16; DNA: TGTGCCAGTAGTAGGATGGCGGGAGTATCGGGGAACGAGCAGTACTTC; CDR3: CASSRMAGVSGNEQYF
J: TRBJ1-4; V: TRBV27; size: -; D: -; length: 14; DNA: TGTGCCAGCAGTCCTCGGGACCTGGGTGAAAAACTGTTTTTT; CDR3: CASSPRDLGEKLFF
J: TRBJ1-5; V: TRBV2; size: -; D: -; length: 15; DNA: TGTGCCAGCAGCAGCCGGGGACAATACGGACAGCCCCAGCATTTT; CDR3: CASSSRGQYGQPQHF
J: TRBJ2-7; V: TRBV6-1; size: medium-sized; D: -; length: 15; DNA: TGTGCCAGCATAACCGAGGACTTATTAACCTACGAGCAGTACTTC; CDR3: CASITEDLLTYEQYF
J: TRBJ1-2; V: TRBV6-4; size: -; D: -; length: 13; DNA: TGTGCCAGCAGTGCTGGCCGGAATTATGGCTACACCTTC; CDR3: CASSAGRNYGYTF
J: TRBJ2-7; V: TRBV5-1; size: -; D: -; length: 13; DNA: TGCGCCAGCAGCCTTGACGGGGCCTACGAGCAGTACTTC; CDR3: CASSLDGAYEQYF
J: TRBJ1-2; V: TRBV9; size: -; D: -; length: 14; DNA: TGTGCCAGCAGCGGAGGGGGTTTTGGCTATGGCTACACCTTC; CDR3: CASSGGGFGYGYTF
J: TRBJ2-2; V: TRBV7-9; size: -; D: -; length: 15; DNA: TGTGCCAGCAGCCCCCGGGACTCCTGGACCGGGGAGCTGTTTTTT; CDR3: CASSPRDSWTGELFF
J: TRBJ1-1; V: TRBV15; size: -; D: TRBD1; length: 15; DNA: TGTGCCACCAGCAGAGCCACAGGGGGCGGGACTGAAGCTTTCTTT; CDR3: CATSRATGGGTEAFF
J: TRBJ2-1; V: TRBV9; size: -; D: -; length: 19; DNA: TGTGCCAGCAGCGAGGGGCGGTTAACGAGCGGGCCAGCCTACAATGAGCAGTTCTTC; CDR3: CASSEGRLTSGPAYNEQFF
J: TRBJ1-2; V: TRBV29-1; size: -; D: -; length: 13; DNA: TGCAGCGTTGATAGAAACCAGAACTATGGCTACACCTTC; CDR3: CSVDRNQNYGYTF
J: TRBJ1-2; V: TRBV29-1; size: -; D: -; length: 12; DNA: TGCAGCGTTGACCGGGGGCTCTATGGCTACACCTTC; CDR3: CSVDRGLYGYTF
J: TRBJ2-7; V: TRBV5-4; size: -; D: -; length: 12; DNA: TGTGCCAGCAGTCTAGGGGTAAAAGAGCAGTACTTC; CDR3: CASSLGVKEQYF
J: TRBJ2-7; V: TRBV7-9; size: -; D: -; length: 13; DNA: TGTGCCAGCAGCGCTCCAGGGGCGGACGAGCAGTACTTC; CDR3: CASSAPGADEQYF
J: TRBJ1-5; V: TRBV19; size: -; D: -; length: 15; DNA: TGTGCCAGTAGTATCGGACCTTCCGGCAATCAGCCCCAGCATTTT; CDR3: CASSIGPSGNQPQHF
J: TRBJ2-7; V: TRBV4-1; size: -; D: TRBD2; length: 19; DNA: TGCGCCAGCAGCCAAGTCGGGGGGGCGCTAGCGGGAGTTTCCTACGAGCAGTACTTC; CDR3: CASSQVGGALAGVSYEQYF
J: TRBJ2-7; V: TRBV9; size: -; D: -; length: 12; DNA: TGTGCCAGCAGCGGACAGTCCTACGAGCAGTACTTC; CDR3: CASSGQSYEQYF
J: TRBJ1-2; V: TRBV7-8; size: -; D: -; length: 14; DNA: TGTGCCAGCAGCTCCAGCGACAGGTGGTATGGCTACACCTTC; CDR3: CASSSSDRWYGYTF
J: TRBJ2-1; V: TRBV7-6; size: -; D: TRBD1; length: 15; DNA: TGTGCCAGCAGCGTAAGAACAGGGGGGCAGGATGAGCAGTTCTTC; CDR3: CASSVRTGGQDEQFF
J: TRBJ1-2; V: TRBV30; size: once; D: -; length: 11; DNA: TGTGCCTGGGATAGGGGGGATGGCTACACCTTC; CDR3: CAWDRGDGYTF
J: TRBJ1-5; V: TRBV29-1; size: -; D: TRBD1; length: 16; DNA: TGCAGCGTTGAAGATTCCCTAGGACAGGGCAATCAGCCCCAGCATTTT; CDR3: CSVEDSLGQGNQPQHF
J: TRBJ2-3; V: TRBV6-1; size: -; D: TRBD1; length: 15; DNA: TGTGCCAGCACTGCCGGCCAGGGGGACACAGATACGCAGTATTTT; CDR3: CASTAGQGDTDTQYF
J: TRBJ2-1; V: TRBV7-9; size: -; D: -; length: 14; DNA: TGTGCCAGCAGCCCCGTCCTGGGAGGCTATGAGCAGTTCTTC; CDR3: CASSPVLGGYEQFF
J: TRBJ2-4; V: TRBV2; size: once; D: TRBD1; length: 16; DNA: TGTGCCAGCAGTGAAACCTTGGGACAGGGTGAAAACATTCAGTACTTC; CDR3: CASSETLGQGENIQYF
J: TRBJ2-2; V: TRBV29-1; size: once; D: TRBD2; length: 17; DNA: TGCAGCGTTGAAGATCGGGGACTAGCGGGAGCAAGCGGGGAGCTGTTTTTT; CDR3: CSVEDRGLAGASGELFF